This TCR beta chain comes out of a study of T-cell memory formation after mild COVID-19. Study outcomes and limitations: The SARS-CoV-2 specificity of second-wave clones reaching peak at day 37 remained unverified. Pre-infection memory harbored some responding clones, suggesting cross-reactive memory joined. While clones contracting from day 15 to 85 were balanced between CD4 and CD8, later expanders leaned CD4+.

cDNA libraries for TCR alpha and TCR beta, carrying sample barcodes and UMIs, came from 5'RACE with constant-segment primers. TCRdb re-called the 5' RACE reads with MiXCR, one entry per CDR3 protein. This table has approximately 400,000 distinct CDR3 sequences, 18% appearing once. The J segment lost 9 bases and the V segment lost 3 bases, leaving 6 bases of the junction unmatched. The CDR3 is made up of 13 amino acids. Per the germline V gene, CDR1 is SGHNT and CDR2 is YYREEE (reference sequence). Worth noting for this clonotype: The antigen remains undetermined.

V gene TRBV5-4 combines with J gene TRBJ2-4, with 7 bases that match TRBD1. Sequences were obtained from PBMCs or a T cell subset sorted from them (not recorded which). The receptor was isolated from a man between 18 and 35 years old who had mild COVID-19 (a few samples of this study predate the infection). Cell type and time point are not known. The CDR3 loop reads CASSSGTEGIQYF. The CDR3 DNA sequence: TGTGCCAGCAGCTCCGGGACAGAGGGCATTCAGTACTTC.